A single sample gave rise to the 25 T cell receptor beta chains below, sequenced in a study of T cell repertoires in cytomegalovirus infection. Their antigen targets remain unknown. TCRdb fed the reads into MiXCR, producing one record per CDR3 protein. The data contain some 200,000 distinct CDR3 sequences, around 35% of them singletons. The specimen comprised CD8+ T cells from cultured PBMCs, sampled from culture after CMV antigen stimulation. These receptors were taken from a human donor in good health (CMV status not recorded). Some clones in this sample may be carry-over from other donors' samples.

This clonotype occurred many times. CDR3 loop: CASSPNGGYTEAFF. CDR3 nucleotides: TGTGCCAGCAGTCCAAACGGGGGTTACACTGAAGCTTTCTTT. V and J are TRBV27 and TRBJ1-1; possibly TRBD1 for D (5 bases). Germline-derived CDR1 and CDR2 are MNHEY and SMNVEV (reference sequence). V shed 5 bases and J shed 3 bases, with 13 bases lying between them. The CDR3 extends over 14 amino acids.

CDR3 residues: CASSFTGTSTDTQYF. The CDR3 nucleotides are TGTGCCAGCAGCTTTACCGGGACTAGCACAGATACGCAGTATTTT. The rearrangement uses TRBV7-3 and TRBJ2-3, with D perhaps matching TRBD2 (6 bases). The V end lost 3 bases, the J end lost 0 bases, and 10 bases lay between the germline ends. This CDR3 spans 15 amino acids. Germline CDR1 and CDR2: SGHTA and FQGTGA.

V gene TRBV7-2 combines with J gene TRBJ2-1; 7 bases agree with TRBD1. The CDR3 runs to 16 residues. Germline V gives CDR1 SGHTA, CDR2 FQGNSA. V lost 5 bases and J lost 5; bases outside the gene matches: 12. The CDR3 bases are TGTGCCAGCAGCCTAAGAAACCGACAGGGTGACAATGAGCAGTTCTTC. Translated, it gives CASSLRNRQGDNEQFF.

The V and J genes are TRBV19 and TRBJ2-3; possible D gene TRBD1, 5 bases. CDR1 and CDR2 (germline): LNHDA, SQIVND (reference sequence). CDR3 length: 15 amino acids. The V gene lost 3 bases and the J gene lost 2 bases, with 12 bases spanning the gap. In DNA, the CDR3 is TGTGCCAGTAGTATTGGCAGGGCTGACACAGATACGCAGTATTTT. It codes for CASSIGRADTDTQYF.

This chain uses TRBV7-3 with TRBJ1-1; possible D gene TRBD1, 5 bases. Trimming took off 5 bases at V and 1 base at J, with 11 bases between the two ends. The length of the CDR3 is 14 residues. CDR1 is SGHTA and CDR2 is FQGTGA in the germline V gene. The CDR3 bases are TGTGCCAGCAGCCCGGGGGGACCGAACACTGAAGCTTTCTTT. Translation gives CASSPGGPNTEAFF.

The CDR3 region has the DNA TGTGCCAGCAGGTTAAGAGCCGGGCTAGCGGGAGTGTACAATGAGCAGTTCTTC. It translates to CASRLRAGLAGVYNEQFF. This chain uses TRBV28 with TRBJ2-1, with TRBD2 identical over 10 bases. CDR1 and CDR2 (germline): MDHEN, SYDVKM. V shed 6 bases, J shed 4 bases, and the junction held 15 bases outside the gene matches. This CDR3 is built from 18 residues.

This clonotype was counted between two and nine times. V usage is TRBV6-4 and J usage is TRBJ2-3; D may be TRBD2 (5 bases). The V gene lost 1 base and the J gene lost 2 bases, with 10 bases spanning the gap. CDR1 is MRHNA, CDR2 SNTAGT, per germline. This CDR3 has 15 residues. CDR3 sequence (DNA): TGTGCCAGCAGTGACTTCACTAGTCCCACAGATACGCAGTATTTT. Amino acid sequence: CASSDFTSPTDTQYF.

The DNA of the CDR3 is TGTGCCAGCACAGGGGACTATGGCTACACCTTC. Protein: CASTGDYGYTF. The chain is built from TRBV7-9 and TRBJ1-2, with D possibly being TRBD1 (6 bases). Per the germline V gene, CDR1 is SEHNR and CDR2 is FQNEAQ (reference sequence). The CDR3 is 11 residues long. V was trimmed by 7 bases and J by 3 bases, leaving 6 bases between them.

This chain joins TRBV7-9 and TRBJ2-1, with 12 bases fitting TRBD2. Germline V gives CDR1 SEHNR, CDR2 FQNEAQ (reference sequence). CDR3 length: 20 residues. The trim removed 4 bases at V and 7 bases at J, leaving 20 bases unmatched. Written as DNA, the CDR3 is TGTGCCAGCAGCTCCCTTTTTAGACTAGCGGGAGCCTCAGATTTTAATGAGCAGTTCTTC. As protein: CASSSLFRLAGASDFNEQFF.

The chain has TRBV3-1 and TRBJ1-1; TRBD1 is a possible D gene (6 bases). The V gene lost 0 bases and the J gene lost 4 bases, with 15 bases spanning the gap. This CDR3 has 16 amino acids. Germline loops: CDR1 LGHDT, CDR2 YNNKEL (reference sequence). The CDR3 is CASSQDHQGLITEAFF. Written as DNA, the CDR3 is TGTGCCAGCAGCCAAGATCACCAGGGGCTAATCACTGAAGCTTTCTTT. Full variable domain (rest looked up from reference TRBV3-1 and TRBJ1-1): DTAVSQTPKYLVTQMGNDKSIKCEQNLGHDTMYWYKQDSKKFLKIMFSYNNKELIINETVPNRFSPKSPDKAHLNLHINSLELGDSAVYFCASSQDHQGLITEAFFGQGTRLTVV.

This rearrangement joins TRBV13 to TRBJ2-1; 14 bases align to TRBD2. In germline, CDR1 is PRHDT, CDR2 FYEKMQ (reference sequence). V was clipped by 5 bases and J by 3 bases; unmatched bases: 6. CDR3 length: 17 residues. CDR3 residues: CASSEEGLAGVYNEQFF. The DNA of the CDR3 is TGTGCCAGCAGCGAGGAGGGACTAGCGGGGGTCTACAATGAGCAGTTCTTC.

The genes are TRBV14 and TRBJ2-1, with TRBD1 as a possible D gene (6 bases). V shed 2 bases and J shed 4 bases, with 18 bases lying between them. CDR1 is SGHDN and CDR2 is FVKESK in the germline V gene. The length of the CDR3 is 17 residues. CDR3 in amino acids: CASSQRVLFRGYNEQFF. The CDR3 DNA sequence: TGTGCCAGCAGCCAAAGGGTTCTCTTCAGGGGTTACAATGAGCAGTTCTTC.

The rearrangement uses TRBV27 and TRBJ1-2; perhaps TRBD1 as D (5 bases). Looked up from germline, CDR1 is MNHEY and CDR2 is SMNVEV (reference sequence). The CDR3 extends over 12 amino acids. The ends were cut back, 10 bases at V and 7 bases at J, with 16 bases in the middle. Here the CDR3 DNA reads TGTGCCACTCTAGAGGCTGGGGGTGGCTACACCTTC. Translated, it gives CATLEAGGGYTF.

The table lists this clonotype with a count of one. This chain uses TRBV12-5 with TRBJ1-1, with a tentative D call TRBD1 (6 bases). Trimming took 7 bases from V and 4 from J, leaving 13 bases between them. The CDR3 length is 13 residues. Germline loops: CDR1 LGHNT, CDR2 FRNRAP. As DNA, the CDR3 is TGTGCTAGTGCCCAGGGGCGGGTCACTGAAGCTTTCTTT. It encodes CASAQGRVTEAFF.

There are many counts of this clonotype. This rearrangement joins TRBV11-2 to TRBJ2-1; the match to TRBD2 covers 8 bases. Per germline, CDR1 SGHAT and CDR2 FQNNGV. The trim removed 1 base at V and 0 bases at J, leaving 2 bases unmatched. This CDR3 has 16 residues. CDR3 bases: TGTGCCAGCAGCTTAGCGGGGGGGCCCTCCTACAATGAGCAGTTCTTC. This gives the protein CASSLAGGPSYNEQFF.

The V call is TRBV7-6, the J call TRBJ2-1; maybe TRBD1 (6 bases). V lost 5 bases and J lost 4, with 27 bases in between. This CDR3 contains 19 residues. The germline V gene has CDR1 SGHVS and CDR2 FNYEAQ. The DNA for the CDR3 is TGTGCCAGCAGCGCTCCAGGTCGAACCGGGACACCGATTTACAATGAGCAGTTCTTC. It specifies CASSAPGRTGTPIYNEQFF.

The chain combines TRBV30 with TRBJ2-3; tentatively, D is TRBD2 (5 bases). The CDR3 consists of 13 residues. V lost 3 bases and J lost 2, with 9 bases in between. CDR1 is GTSNPN and CDR2 is SVGIG in the germline V gene (reference sequence). CDR3 sequence reads: CAWRTGTTDTQYF. For the CDR3, the DNA is TGTGCCTGGAGGACGGGAACCACAGATACGCAGTATTTT.

The sample holds a few counts of this clonotype. The chain links TRBV6-1 to TRBJ2-3, with a possible D match to TRBD1 (5 bases). Trimming cost V 3 bases and J 3 bases, with 10 bases left between them. Germline V gives CDR1 MNHNS, CDR2 SASEGT. CDR3 length: 14 amino acids. The CDR3 reads CASSESRATDTQYF. The CDR3 DNA reads TGTGCCAGCAGTGAGTCCAGGGCGACAGATACGCAGTATTTT.

This chain joins TRBV5-4 and TRBJ1-3, with D possibly being TRBD1 (5 bases). Between the trimmed V and J ends, which lost 0 bases and 1 base, there was a span of 8 bases. Germline V gene data show CDR1 as SGHNT and CDR2 as YYREEE (reference sequence). The CDR3 covers 15 residues. This CDR3 is CASSLARESGNTIYF. CDR3 bases: TGTGCCAGCAGCTTGGCCAGGGAGTCTGGAAACACCATATATTTT.

CDR3 DNA: TGTGCCAGCAGCTTGGTAAACACCTACGAGCAGTACTTC. This codes for CASSLVNTYEQYF. The chain uses TRBV5-8 and TRBJ2-7, with D unclear. Germline V gives CDR1 SGHTS, CDR2 YDEGEE. This CDR3 region has 13 residues. The V and J ends lost 0 bases and 2 bases respectively, with 6 bases between them. Full variable domain (outside the CDR3, taken from reference TRBV5-8 and TRBJ2-7): EAGVTQSPTHLIKTRGQQATLRCSPISGHTSVYWYQQALGLGLQFLLWYDEGEERNRGNFPPRFSGRQFPNYSSELNVNALELEDSALYLCASSLVNTYEQYFGPGTRLTVT.

This clonotype was observed a handful of times. The rearrangement uses TRBV7-6 and TRBJ2-7; 9 nucleotides match TRBD2. The germline V gene encodes CDR1 SGHVS and CDR2 FNYEAQ. The V and J ends lost 1 base and 0 bases, in that order; junction bases with no gene match: 10. This CDR3 spans 18 amino acids. The CDR3 nucleotides are TGTGCCAGCAGCTTAGTCCCAGCGGGAGGCACCTACTCCTACGAGCAGTACTTC. Its translation is CASSLVPAGGTYSYEQYF.

In its sample, this clonotype was seen a few times. J is TRBJ1-5 and V is TRBV15, with TRBD1 matching over 7 bases. V lost 3 bases, J lost 4 bases, and 6 bases stayed unmatched. CDR1 LNHNV and CDR2 YYDKDF come from the germline V gene (reference sequence). The CDR3 is 15 amino acids. CDR3 amino acids: CATSSGRDRNQPQHF. Written as DNA, the CDR3 is TGTGCCACCAGCAGCGGCCGGGACAGAAATCAGCCCCAGCATTTT.

In DNA form, the CDR3 reads TGTGCCAGCAGTTGGAGTGGGAGAATGAACACTGAAGCTTTCTTT. Protein sequence: CASSWSGRMNTEAFF. The chain joins TRBV7-9 to TRBJ1-1; no firm D call. V lost 6 bases and J lost 0, with 14 bases in between. The CDR3 covers 15 residues. Germline CDR1 and CDR2: SEHNR and FQNEAQ (reference sequence). The whole variable domain, filled in from reference TRBV7-9 and TRBJ1-1, reads DTGVSQNPRHKITKRGQNVTFRCDPISEHNRLYWYRQTLGQGPEFLTYFQNEAQLEKSRLLSDRFSAERPKGSFSTLEIQRTEQGDSAMYLCASSWSGRMNTEAFFGQGTRLTVV.

Note on this clonotype: The germline gene is not matched at one end of the junction; a read error may be the cause. The chain couples TRBV3-1 to TRBJ2-1; the match to TRBD2 covers 14 bases. Per germline, CDR1 LGHDT and CDR2 YNNKEL (reference sequence). The CDR3 contains 18 residues. The chain's CDR3 is CASSPSGTSGSSNNEQLF. The CDR3 DNA reads TGTGCCAGCAGCCCCTCCGGGACTAGCGGGAGTTCGAACAATGAGCAGCTCTTC.

V gene TRBV4-1 combines with J gene TRBJ2-7; TRBD2 matches at 9 bases. The CDR3 runs 16 residues. J gave up 3 bases and V 2 bases, and 8 bases lay outside the gene matches. Germline V lookup: CDR1 MGHRA, CDR2 YSYEKL. The CDR3 DNA follows: TGCGCCAGCAGCCAAACGACTAGCGGAAGTTTCTACGAGCAGTACTTC. Translating gives CASSQTTSGSFYEQYF.